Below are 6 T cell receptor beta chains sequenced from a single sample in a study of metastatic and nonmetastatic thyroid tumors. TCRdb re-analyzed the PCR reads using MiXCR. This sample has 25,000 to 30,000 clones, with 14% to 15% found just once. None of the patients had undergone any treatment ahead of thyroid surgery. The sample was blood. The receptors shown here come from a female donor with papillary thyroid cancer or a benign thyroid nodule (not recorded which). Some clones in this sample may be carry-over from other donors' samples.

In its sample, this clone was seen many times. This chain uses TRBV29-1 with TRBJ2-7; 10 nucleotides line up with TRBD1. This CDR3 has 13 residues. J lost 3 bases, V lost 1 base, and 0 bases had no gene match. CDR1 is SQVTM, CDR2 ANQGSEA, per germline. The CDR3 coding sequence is TGCAGCGTTGAAGGGACAGGGGGCTACGAGCAGTACTTC. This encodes CSVEGTGGYEQYF.

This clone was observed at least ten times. The CDR3 DNA is TGTGCCAGCAGTCCCTCGGGAGGGGACACCTTTCTAGCGGAGCCGGGTGAGCAGTTCTTC. This sequence encodes CASSPSGGDTFLAEPGEQFF. V and J are TRBV25-1 and TRBJ2-1; 8 nucleotides align to TRBD2. The CDR3 extends over 20 amino acids. Trimming took 5 bases from V and 9 from J; bases not matched to a gene: 27. Germline CDR1 is MGHDK and CDR2 is SYGVNS.

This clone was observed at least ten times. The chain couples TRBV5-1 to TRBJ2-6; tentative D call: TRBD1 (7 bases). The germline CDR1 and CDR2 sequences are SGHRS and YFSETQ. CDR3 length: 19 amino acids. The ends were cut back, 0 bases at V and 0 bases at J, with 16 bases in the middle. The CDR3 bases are TGCGCCAGCAGCTTGGGCCCCAGGGGGGACAGCTCTGGGGCCAACGTCCTGACTTTC. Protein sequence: CASSLGPRGDSSGANVLTF.

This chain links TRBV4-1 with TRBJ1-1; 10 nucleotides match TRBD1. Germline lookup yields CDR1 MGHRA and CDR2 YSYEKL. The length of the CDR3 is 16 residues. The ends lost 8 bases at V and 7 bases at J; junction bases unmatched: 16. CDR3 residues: CASGRSGTGVAGEAFF. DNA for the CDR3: TGCGCCAGCGGCCGGAGTGGGACAGGGGTCGCAGGTGAAGCTTTCTTT.

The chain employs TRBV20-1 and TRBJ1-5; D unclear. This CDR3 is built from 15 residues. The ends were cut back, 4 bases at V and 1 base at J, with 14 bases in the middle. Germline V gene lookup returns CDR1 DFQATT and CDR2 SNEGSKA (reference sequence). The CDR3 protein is CSATPLRQSNQPQHF. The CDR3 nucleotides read TGCAGTGCTACGCCCTTACGGCAGAGCAATCAGCCCCAGCATTTT.

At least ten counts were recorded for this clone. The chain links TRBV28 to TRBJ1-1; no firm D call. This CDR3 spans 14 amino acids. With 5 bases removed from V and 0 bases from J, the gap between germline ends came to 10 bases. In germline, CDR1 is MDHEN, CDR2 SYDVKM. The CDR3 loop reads CASSQTDLNTEAFF. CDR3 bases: TGTGCCAGCAGTCAAACAGACTTGAACACTGAAGCTTTCTTT. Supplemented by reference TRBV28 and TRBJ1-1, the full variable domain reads DVKVTQSSRYLVKRTGEKVFLECVQDMDHENMFWYRQDPGLGLRLIYFSYDVKMKEKGDIPEGYSVSREKKERFSLILESASTNQTSMYLCASSQTDLNTEAFFGQGTRLTVV.